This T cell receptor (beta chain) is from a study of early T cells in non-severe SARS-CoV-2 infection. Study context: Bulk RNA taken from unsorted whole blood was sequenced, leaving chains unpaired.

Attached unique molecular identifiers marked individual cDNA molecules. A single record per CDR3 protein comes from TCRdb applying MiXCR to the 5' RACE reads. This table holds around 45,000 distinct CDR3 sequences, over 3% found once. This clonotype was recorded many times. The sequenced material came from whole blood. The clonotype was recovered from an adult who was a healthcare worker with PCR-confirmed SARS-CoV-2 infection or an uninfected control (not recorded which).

CDR3 nucleotides: TGTGCCAGCAGTCCCCCCGGACTCCCGCAGATTACGCAGTATTTT. It translates to CASSPPGLPQITQYF. The chain carries TRBV6-1 and TRBJ2-3; D might be TRBD2 (5 bases). Trimming removed 5 bases at V and 8 bases at J, with 20 bases between. In germline, CDR1 is MNHNS, CDR2 SASEGT. The CDR3 runs to 15 residues.